This passage covers 32 T cell receptor beta chains from one sample sequenced in a study of T cells after yellow fever vaccination. TCRdb recomputed calls from the 5' RACE reads with MiXCR, one row per CDR3 protein. The sample lists 200,000 to 250,000 distinct CDR3 sequences; approximately 3% were seen once. Sequencing used CD4+ T cells sorted from PBMCs, obtained 10 days after the yellow fever booster vaccination. The receptors come from a man aged 18-30 years who received the YFV17D yellow fever vaccine.

This clonotype was counted many times. V and J are TRBV27 and TRBJ2-5; D is tentatively TRBD1 or TRBD2 (5 bases each). Deletions cut 4 bases from V and 4 bases from J, with 10 bases between. Germline V gives CDR1 MNHEY, CDR2 SMNVEV (reference sequence). CDR3 length equals 13 residues. The CDR3 region is CASSSRGRETQYF. The CDR3 nucleotides are TGTGCCAGCAGTTCCCGGGGCCGAGAGACCCAGTACTTC.

V gene TRBV5-4 combines with J gene TRBJ2-3, with 7 bases aligning to TRBD1. The V gene's germline CDR1 is SGHNT and CDR2 YYREEE (reference sequence). The CDR3 has 14 amino acids. With 3 bases clipped from V and 4 bases from J, the junction kept 5 bases outside the gene matches. CDR3 bases: TGTGCCAGCAGCTCCGGACAGGCTTCAGATACGCAGTATTTT. Residues: CASSSGQASDTQYF.

This clonotype has only a few counts. The CDR3 region is CASSRTVTFDTGELFF. For the CDR3, the DNA is TGTGCCAGCAGCCGTACAGTGACTTTTGACACCGGGGAGCTGTTTTTT. The chain has TRBV3-1 and TRBJ2-2; unclear D gene. V was shortened by 4 bases and J by 3 bases, with 15 bases between the two germline ends. Germline values: CDR1 LGHDT, CDR2 YNNKEL (reference sequence). The CDR3 runs 16 residues.

This clonotype showed up many times. V gene TRBV20-1 combines with J gene TRBJ1-5; D is perhaps TRBD1 (5 bases). Germline CDR1 is DFQATT and CDR2 is SNEGSKA (reference sequence). This CDR3 has 12 amino acids. The V end lost 3 bases, the J end lost 5 bases, and 8 bases lay between the germline ends. The CDR3 coding sequence is TGCAGTGCTAGTGCGGGGGATCAGCCCCAGCATTTT. Amino acid sequence: CSASAGDQPQHF.

This clonotype was detected many times. V and J are TRBV4-3 and TRBJ2-4; no firm D call. V lost 0 bases and J lost 9, with 9 bases in between. This CDR3 region has 13 residues. CDR1 and CDR2 (germline): LGHNA, YSLEER. CDR3 sequence reads: CASSQDRSSIQYF. The CDR3 coding sequence is TGCGCCAGCAGCCAAGACCGGTCCTCCATTCAGTACTTC.

The rearrangement joins TRBV28 to TRBJ2-7, with 8 bases fitting TRBD2. The germline V gene has CDR1 MDHEN and CDR2 SYDVKM. This CDR3 has 14 residues. V dropped 4 bases and J dropped 6; count of bases not matched to a gene: 8. The CDR3: CASSSSGGALEQYF. DNA for the CDR3: TGTGCCAGCAGTTCCTCGGGAGGGGCCCTCGAGCAGTACTTC.

V usage is TRBV5-1 and J usage is TRBJ2-5; D possibly uses TRBD1 or TRBD2 (5 bases each). The germline CDR1 and CDR2 sequences are SGHRS and YFSETQ. The CDR3 has 15 residues. The V and J ends lost 0 bases and 4 bases respectively, with 13 bases between them. The CDR3 sequence: CASSLGDLAGETQYF. In DNA form, the CDR3 reads TGCGCCAGCAGCTTGGGGGACCTGGCGGGAGAGACCCAGTACTTC.

In its sample, this clonotype was seen a few times. J is TRBJ2-3 and V is TRBV6-5; tentatively, D is TRBD1 or TRBD2 (6 bases each). The germline V and J ends were trimmed by 0 bases and 3 bases, with 10 bases remaining between them. The CDR3 totals 15 residues. Germline assignment: CDR1 MNHEY and CDR2 SVGAGI. The CDR3: CASSYSRGTTDTQYF. The DNA for the CDR3 is TGTGCCAGCAGTTACTCGAGGGGGACTACAGATACGCAGTATTTT.

This clonotype has only a few counts. The junction departs from germline at one end; a sequencing error may be responsible. The genes are TRBV27 and TRBJ1-6; the D gene is possibly TRBD1 (5 bases). The CDR3 sequence is 15 residues long. Germline CDR1 MNHEY, CDR2 SMNVEV (reference sequence). The CDR3 region is CASRQQVGYTSPLHF. The CDR3 nucleotides read TGTGCCAGCAGGCAACAGGTGGGATATACTTCACCCCTCCACTTT.

This clonotype has more than one count but fewer than ten. The chain links TRBV6-2 or TRBV6-3 to TRBJ2-3; D is possibly TRBD1 or TRBD2 (6 bases each). The V gene lost 6 bases and the J gene lost 0 bases, with 13 bases spanning the gap. Germline V gene sequence: CDR1 MNHEY, CDR2 SVGEGT. This CDR3 is 15 amino acids long. CDR3 sequence: CASSQGTFSTDTQYF. CDR3 DNA: TGTGCCAGCAGCCAGGGGACTTTCAGCACAGATACGCAGTATTTT.

This clonotype was observed many times. V is TRBV7-2 and J is TRBJ2-3; either TRBD1 or TRBD2 may supply D (5 bases each). Per germline, CDR1 SGHTA and CDR2 FQGNSA. The V and J ends lost 7 bases and 5 bases respectively, with 16 bases between them. The CDR3 is made up of 14 amino acids. CDR3 region: CASTSPGARDTQYF. The CDR3 nucleotides read TGTGCCAGCACTTCCCCCGGGGCACGAGATACGCAGTATTTT.

The gene calls are TRBV7-2 and TRBJ1-6; a weak D match, TRBD1 (5 bases). V dropped 8 bases and J dropped 7 bases, with 9 bases sitting between them. Germline V CDR1 and CDR2: SGHTA, FQGNSA. The CDR3 loop spans 12 amino acids. In DNA, the CDR3 is TGTGCCAGCGGGGGGTACAATTCACCCCTCCACTTT. Translating gives CASGGYNSPLHF.

This clonotype was picked up a small number of times. The V call is TRBV5-1, the J call TRBJ1-3; a possible D gene is TRBD1 (6 bases). V was cut by 0 bases and J by 3 bases, with 13 bases left in between. CDR3 length: 16 residues. Germline loops: CDR1 SGHRS, CDR2 YFSETQ. The CDR3 DNA reads as TGCGCCAGCAGCTTGGGGCCGGGGGCTGGTGGAAACACCATATATTTT. Its protein product is CASSLGPGAGGNTIYF.

This clonotype was recorded at least ten times. The chain uses TRBV2 and TRBJ2-7; 7 nucleotides agree with TRBD2. The CDR3 has 13 residues. Germline loops: CDR1 SNHLY, CDR2 FYNNEI. The CDR3 DNA follows: TGTGCTGGGCGGGGGAGGGACTCCTACGAGCAGTACTTC. It is translated as CAGRGRDSYEQYF. Variable domain in full (rest from reference TRBV2 and TRBJ2-7): EPEVTQTPSHQVTQMGQEVILRCVPISNHLYFYWYRQILGQKVEFLVSFYNNEISEKSEIFDDQFSVERPDGSNFTLKIRSTKLEDSAMYFCAGRGRDSYEQYFGPGTRLTVT.

This clonotype was seen a handful of times. This CDR3 is CASSGTGTGVYNEQFF. As DNA, the CDR3 is TGTGCCAGCAGCGGGACGGGGACGGGGGTCTACAATGAGCAGTTCTTC. The chain carries TRBV7-2 and TRBJ2-1; maybe TRBD2 (6 bases). This CDR3 spans 16 amino acids. CDR1 and CDR2 (germline): SGHTA, FQGNSA. Trimming removed 5 bases from V and 3 bases from J, with 17 bases in between.

A few counts support this clonotype. V is TRBV30 and J is TRBJ2-5, with D perhaps matching TRBD2 (5 bases). Trimming took 1 base from V and 2 from J, leaving 8 bases between them. This CDR3 spans 13 amino acids. Germline V gene lookup returns CDR1 GTSNPN and CDR2 SVGIG (reference sequence). CDR3 bases: TGTGCCTGGAGTGGAGGACTGCAAGAGACCCAGTACTTC. It codes for CAWSGGLQETQYF.

This clonotype was detected only a few times. V and J are TRBV21-1 and TRBJ1-1. TRBV21-1 is a pseudogene locus. The CDR3 totals 14 residues. CDR3: CANLYSRGGTEAFF. CDR3 in DNA: TGTGCCAACCTCTACTCCCGGGGGGGCACTGAAGCTTTCTTT.

This clonotype was picked up many times. This chain's CDR3 is CSGDLGVGTDTQYF. As DNA, the CDR3 is TGCAGTGGGGACCTAGGAGTTGGCACAGATACGCAGTATTTT. The chain carries TRBV29-1 and TRBJ2-3, with D possibly being TRBD1 or TRBD2 (5 bases each). This CDR3 has 14 residues. Germline V CDR1 and CDR2: SQVTM, ANQGSEA.

This clonotype was seen a few times. The rearrangement links TRBV30 to TRBJ2-4; D may match TRBD1 or TRBD2 (5 bases each). The germline V gene has CDR1 GTSNPN and CDR2 SVGIG (reference sequence). Between the trimmed V and J ends, which lost 4 bases and 2 bases, there was a span of 15 bases. The CDR3 sequence is 15 residues long. CDR3 sequence reads: CAWKGPEGTKNIQYF. The DNA for the CDR3 is TGTGCCTGGAAGGGACCCGAGGGTACCAAAAACATTCAGTACTTC.

This clonotype was picked up many times. The rearrangement uses TRBV28 and TRBJ2-3; the D is unclear. V was clipped by 2 bases and J by 5 bases, with 5 bases between them. CDR1 and CDR2 from the germline V gene are MDHEN and SYDVKM. CDR3 length equals 12 residues. Written as DNA, the CDR3 is TGTGCCAGCAGTTTAGCCGGAGATACGCAGTATTTT. Its translation is CASSLAGDTQYF.

This clonotype has ten or more counts. The chain recombines TRBV12-3 or TRBV12-4 with TRBJ1-1, with D hard to call. The CDR3 spans 15 residues. Trimming stripped 0 bases from V and 1 base from J, with 9 bases between. The CDR3 DNA sequence: TGTGCCAGCAGTTTAGCGTGGCAGAGGAACACTGAAGCTTTCTTT. This codes for CASSLAWQRNTEAFF.

This clonotype was seen repeatedly, ten times or more. The V and J genes are TRBV20-1 and TRBJ2-3, with D maybe TRBD2 (7 bases). CDR1 is DFQATT, CDR2 SNEGSKA, per germline (reference sequence). V was trimmed by 4 bases and J by 4 bases, leaving 15 bases between them. The CDR3 is made up of 14 amino acids. In DNA form, the CDR3 reads TGCAGTGCTATCCGGGGGGCGATTTCAGATACGCAGTATTTT. Encoded protein: CSAIRGAISDTQYF.

The chain links TRBV19 to TRBJ1-4; D is undetermined. Germline-derived CDR1 and CDR2 are LNHDA and SQIVND (reference sequence). CDR3 length equals 16 residues. Trimming took 0 bases from V and 0 from J, leaving 8 bases between them. The CDR3 region has the DNA TGTGCCAGTAGTATAGATCCTTTTGCAACTAATGAAAAACTGTTTTTT. Translating it yields CASSIDPFATNEKLFF.

This clonotype was observed at least ten times. CDR3 in amino acids: CASSLSQGAGYTF. CDR3 sequence (DNA): TGTGCCAGCAGCTTGTCTCAGGGGGCAGGCTACACCTTC. This chain uses TRBV5-4 with TRBJ1-2; 8 positions agree with TRBD1. There are 13 residues in the CDR3. V dropped 1 base and J dropped 8; count of bases not matched to a gene: 4. Germline V gene lookup returns CDR1 SGHNT and CDR2 YYREEE (reference sequence).

This clonotype was recorded at least ten times. The rearrangement uses TRBV7-9 and TRBJ1-6; the D is unclear. V was trimmed by 1 base and J by 6 bases, leaving 7 bases between them. The CDR3 length is 14 residues. Germline CDR1 SEHNR, CDR2 FQNEAQ (reference sequence). In DNA form, the CDR3 reads TGTGCCAGCAGCTTAGGACCGAGTAATTCACCCCTCCACTTT. This translates into CASSLGPSNSPLHF.

Many counts were recorded for this clonotype. The chain uses TRBV12-3 or TRBV12-4 and TRBJ1-2; D gene ambiguous. V lost 6 bases and J lost 7, with 9 bases in between. The CDR3 runs 11 residues. The CDR3, as DNA: TGTGCCAGCAGCCAAGTAGGTGGCTACACCTTC. It yields the protein CASSQVGGYTF.

This clonotype was found a few times. The chain combines TRBV12-3 or TRBV12-4 with TRBJ2-5; TRBD2 agrees at 8 bases. The CDR3 runs 14 residues. J gave up 2 bases and V 7 bases, and 6 bases lay outside the gene matches. The DNA of the CDR3 is TGTGCCAGCACCAATGCGGGGGGTCAAGAGACCCAGTACTTC. It translates to CASTNAGGQETQYF.

The rearrangement joins TRBV20-1 to TRBJ2-3; no clear D gene. Between the trimmed V and J ends, which lost 6 bases and 7 bases, there was a span of 20 bases. Germline values: CDR1 DFQATT, CDR2 SNEGSKA (reference sequence). This CDR3 comprises 14 residues. Here the CDR3 reads CSALTQFLVNTQYF. As DNA, the CDR3 is TGCAGTGCACTGACACAGTTTCTTGTGAATACGCAGTATTTT.

At least ten counts were recorded for this clonotype. The chain carries TRBV7-2 and TRBJ2-3, with D possibly matching TRBD1 (6 bases). The germline V and J ends were trimmed by 4 bases and 11 bases, with 16 bases remaining between them. CDR3 length: 13 residues. From germline, CDR1 is SGHTA and CDR2 FQGNSA. The CDR3 DNA reads TGTGCCAGCAGCTCCATGGACAGTTCACGGCAGTATTTT. Translating it yields CASSSMDSSRQYF.

This clonotype was recorded many times. The chain employs TRBV12-3 or TRBV12-4 and TRBJ2-2, with TRBD2 identical over 10 bases. This CDR3 contains 16 residues. V gave up 5 bases and J gave up 4 bases; unmatched junction bases: 7. CDR3 nucleotides: TGTGCCAGCAGTCGCAGCGGGGGGGCCAGCACCGGGGAGCTGTTTTTT. Residues: CASSRSGGASTGELFF.

This clonotype showed up many times. The genes are TRBV6-6 and TRBJ1-2; D may be TRBD1 (5 bases). There are 15 residues in the CDR3. Trimming stripped 0 bases from V and 0 bases from J, with 8 bases between. The germline gives CDR1 MNHNY, CDR2 SVGAGI (reference sequence). CDR3 residues: CASSYSGGTNYGYTF. The CDR3 nucleotides are TGTGCCAGCAGTTACTCTGGGGGAACTAACTATGGCTACACCTTC.

This clonotype came up many times. The CDR3 here is CASSLQDSYGYTF. The CDR3 DNA is TGCGCCAGCAGCTTACAGGACAGCTATGGCTACACCTTC. The chain carries TRBV5-1 and TRBJ1-2; TRBD1 might be the D (6 bases). V dropped 2 bases and J dropped 4 bases, with 9 bases sitting between them. Looked up from germline, CDR1 is SGHRS and CDR2 is YFSETQ. CDR3 length equals 13 residues.